The clone carrying this T cell receptor beta chain was counted once. The antigen is unknown. TCRdb keeps only in-frame clones here, not all; method: immunoSEQ multiplex PCR. Altogether under 200,000 clones are present, about 91% being singletons, with the ten largest covering 1% to 1.5%. V was trimmed by 2 bases and J by 6 bases, leaving 9 bases between them. Per germline, CDR1 MNHEY and CDR2 SVGEGT. The CDR3 is made up of 13 amino acids. This sample is drawn from a study of T cell responses to AZD1222 COVID-19 vaccine. Findings and caveats of the study: Most donors were white British and more were female, and clonal diversity was possibly underestimated. Spike was spanned by vaccine-associated CD4 TCRs, with dominance at 160-218 and 743-854. Regions left unmutated in variants are reportedly the target of nearly half of spike-specific TCRs.

The V and J genes are TRBV6-2 or TRBV6-3 and TRBJ2-3; D not certain. This receptor was obtained from an adult who received the AZD1222 COVID-19 vaccine. Sequencing used peripheral blood, obtained 28 days after the second AZD1222 dose. This chain's CDR3 is CASSYSSMDTQYF. For the CDR3, the DNA is TGTGCCAGCAGTTACAGCTCGATGGATACGCAGTATTTT.